This TCR beta chain was found in a study of human T cells and chemical hapten exposure (dated by TCRdb to the early 2020s). About the full investigation: For sensitization, 2% DPC in acetone was applied to a roughly 2 cm by roughly 2 cm area of upper inner arm skin. Both TCR alpha and TCR beta chains were sequenced from each blood RNA sample. Patient blood was sampled pre-sensitization (week 0) and at 2, 6 and about 24 weeks after DPC sensitization. Patch testing was performed on the upper back with Finn chambers containing 0.01% DPC, and the patch tests were scored after 6 days according to International Contact Dermatitis Research Group standards. Blood for TCR sequencing was provided by twenty-nine alopecia patients at one to four time points (pre-sensitization, 2, 6 and 24 weeks). Weekly therapeutic DPC doses were additionally applied to the scalp of patients throughout the roughly 23-week study period. Most of the patients in the cohort were female, and the cohort covered alopecia areata with under or over 50% scalp involvement, alopecia totalis and alopecia universalis. The study tracked peripheral blood TCR repertoire changes in vivo during primary and secondary sensitization to the hapten diphenylcyclopropenone (DPC) in alopecia patients. The libraries were sequenced as a pool, and the TCR yield per sample differed mostly because of small variations in library volumes within the pool. General findings and caveats noted by the study authors: Because all patients had alopecia, a presumed autoimmune disease, the immune response of the patients might differ from that of healthy individuals. No change with DPC sensitization was found in the number of TCRs above 1 in 1000 frequency, and no evidence of global repertoire structure alterations was found. Repeated subsampling changed both the strength of the expansion versus patch-test correlation and the threshold at which the correlation became significant. Significantly more large CDR3 similarity clusters were formed by expanded TCRs than by pre-sensitization or healthy control sets, consistent with antigen-driven responses. Patch test score correlated positively with the number of PT1 expanded TCRs, reaching significance at thresholds 8, 16 and 32 but not at 4.

Taken from cysteine to phenylalanine, the CDR3 has 21 residues. The CDR3 DNA has 63 bases and is translated from base 1. CDR1 and CDR2, per the germline V gene (reference sequence), are MNHNY and SVGAGI. V is cut back by 2 bases and J by 4 bases, with 21 bases in the junction unmatched. The library was obtained by RACE. Sequencing relied on a NextSeq 500. During library preparation, unique molecular identifiers were attached to individual cDNA molecules so that TCRs could be counted in a quantitative, reproducible way. Processing in the source paper ran as follows. A median of about 87,000 TCRs per sample was observed, with a range of about 20,000 to 700,000. The Decombinator software suite was used to annotate the V, J and CDR3 of the TCR reads. For the PS versus PT1 abundance plots, all samples were subsampled to the same number of TCRs (28,000). Expanded TCRs were defined as absent before sensitization and observed at least eight times at the 2-week time point. TCRdb trimmed public reads at Q25 via fastp, called clones via MiXCR and kept in-frame beta chains. All rows with the same CDR3 protein become a single entry with the most common DNA and genes. TCRdb's processing, not the authors' own work, is the source of the V and J calls. This sample is represented by tens of thousands of distinct CDR3 sequences; around 12% of them were singletons. The biggest ten clones account for approximately 1.8% of the sample.

Interpreted using the paper, the time point label stands for: pre-sensitization, week 0. Interpreted using the paper, the treatment or condition label stands for: therapeutic diphenylcyclopropenone sensitization with weekly scalp DPC. Total RNA was extracted from unfractionated whole blood collected in Tempus Blood RNA tubes. At each patch-test visit, blood was drawn before the patch test was applied. Patients were considered eligible if aged 18 to 70, diagnosed with alopecia and deemed suitable for DPC therapy, and patients were excluded if pregnant. For this clonotype: It lacks a known antigen. Qualities for individual bases were not recorded, and no much larger clone is one base off.

The TCR sequence derives from a woman between 35 and 50 years old with alopecia areata. Some clones in this sample may be carry-over from other donors' samples. The chain joins TRBV6-6 to TRBJ2-3, with TRBD1 matching 10 junction bases. Sequenced material: whole blood, taken in connection with sensitization to the hapten diphenylcyclopropenone (DPC). The nucleotide sequence reads TGTGCCAGCAGTTACCGGGGGACAGGGGCTGCAGGAGCGGGAGTCTCAGATACGCAGTATTTT. This sequence encodes CASSYRGTGAAGAGVSDTQYF.